What follows are 14 T cell receptor beta chains derived from one specimen sequenced in a study of chemoradiotherapy in HPV16-positive cancers. Measured with immunoSEQ multiplex PCR; TCRdb has only the in-frame clones, and not every one. This sample yields 25,000 to 30,000 clones, of which roughly nine tenths are seen a single time; around a fifth belongs to the top ten. The sample in question was blood, obtained from a patient who underwent chemoradiotherapy. All receptors come from a human donor with HPV-associated anogenital cancer.

The gene calls are TRBV11-2 and TRBJ1-1; 9 positions agree with TRBD1. The CDR3 contains 15 residues. From germline, CDR1 is SGHAT and CDR2 FQNNGV. V was clipped by 4 bases and J by 6 bases; unmatched bases: 9. CDR3 loop: CASSSITGGSAEAFF. CDR3 DNA sequence: TGTGCCAGCAGCTCCATCACAGGGGGCTCTGCTGAAGCTTTCTTT.

The V gene is TRBV11-1, the J gene TRBJ2-7; possible D gene TRBD2, 5 bases. The V gene lost 3 bases and the J gene lost 4 bases, with 10 bases spanning the gap. The CDR3 contains 13 residues. CDR1 SGHAT and CDR2 FQDESV come from the germline V gene (reference sequence). The CDR3 coding sequence is TGTGCCAGCAGCTTCACCAGGAGGTACGAGCAGTACTTC. This sequence encodes CASSFTRRYEQYF. The full variable domain, rest sourced from reference TRBV11-1 and TRBJ2-7, is EAEVAQSPRYKITEKSQAVAFWCDPISGHATLYWYRQILGQGPELLVQFQDESVVDDSQLPKDRFSAERLKGVDSTLKIQPAELGDSAMYLCASSFTRRYEQYFGPGTRLTVT.

The J gene is TRBJ2-7, the V gene TRBV10-3; 9 nucleotides agree with TRBD1. This CDR3 is 14 amino acids long. Trimming cost V 6 bases and J 3 bases; bases outside gene matches: 6. Germline V gives CDR1 ENHRY, CDR2 SYGVKD. CDR3 sequence reads: CAISPGQGHYEQYF. The CDR3, as DNA: TGTGCCATCAGCCCGGGACAGGGCCACTACGAGCAGTACTTC.

The chain uses TRBV6-5 and TRBJ1-6; TRBD1 is a possible D gene (5 bases). The germline V gene has CDR1 MNHEY and CDR2 SVGAGI. The CDR3 length is 16 residues. V lost 0 bases, J lost 6 bases, and 12 bases lay in between. CDR3 nucleotide sequence: TGTGCCAGCAGTTACTCAGCGGGACGGGCTAATTCACCCCTCCACTTT. Translating gives CASSYSAGRANSPLHF.

The V gene is TRBV27, the J gene TRBJ1-1; possible D gene TRBD1, 5 bases. CDR1 and CDR2 from the germline V gene are MNHEY and SMNVEV (reference sequence). V lost 2 bases and J lost 2, with 9 bases in between. CDR3 length equals 14 residues. The chain's CDR3 is CASSLQGINTEAFF. CDR3 nucleotides: TGTGCCAGCAGTTTACAGGGAATCAACACTGAAGCTTTCTTT.

The chain couples TRBV5-1 to TRBJ1-1; D is perhaps TRBD1 (6 bases). V was clipped by 3 bases and J by 0 bases, with 9 bases between them. The CDR3 is made up of 14 amino acids. Germline V CDR1 and CDR2: SGHRS, YFSETQ. CDR3 sequence (DNA): TGCGCCAGCAGCTCCGGACAGATGAACACTGAAGCTTTCTTT. This translates into CASSSGQMNTEAFF.

The chain joins TRBV5-4 to TRBJ2-3; TRBD2 aligns across 11 bases. Germline V gives CDR1 SGHNT, CDR2 YYREEE (reference sequence). Losses at the gene ends were 4 bases for V and 2 bases for J; bases not matched to a gene: 9. The CDR3 covers 17 residues. The CDR3 reads CASSPSPTSGDTDTQYF. For the CDR3, the DNA is TGTGCCAGCAGCCCAAGCCCGACTAGCGGGGACACAGATACGCAGTATTTT.

The chain joins TRBV5-1 to TRBJ2-7; either TRBD1 or TRBD2 may fit D (5 bases each). Germline V gives CDR1 SGHRS, CDR2 YFSETQ. V dropped 4 bases and J dropped 8 bases, with 16 bases sitting between them. The length of the CDR3 is 13 residues. In DNA form, the CDR3 reads TGCGCCAGCAGCCGGGACGAGAACTTGAAGCAGTACTTC. Translation: CASSRDENLKQYF.

This clone was seen a few times. The chain is built from TRBV30 and TRBJ1-1; 7 bases align to TRBD1. Germline V gives CDR1 GTSNPN, CDR2 SVGIG (reference sequence). The CDR3 covers 14 residues. J lost 5 bases, V lost 3 bases, and 9 bases had no gene match. CDR3 bases: TGTGCCTGGAGGAAAAAGGGGGCTCGTACTGAAGCTTTCTTT. Its protein is CAWRKKGARTEAFF. Full variable domain (rest looked up from reference TRBV30 and TRBJ1-1): SQTIHQWPATLVQPVGSPLSLECTVEGTSNPNLYWYRQAAGRGLQLLFYSVGIGQISSEVPQNLSASRPQDRQFILSSKKLLLSDSGFYLCAWRKKGARTEAFFGQGTRLTVV.

V usage is TRBV12-5 and J usage is TRBJ2-7; 7 bases agree with TRBD2. CDR3 length: 16 residues. From germline, CDR1 is LGHNT and CDR2 FRNRAP. The V and J ends lost 0 bases and 4 bases, in that order; junction bases with no gene match: 9. CDR3 nucleotides: TGTGCTAGTGGTTTGGTATTCGAGCTAGCGGAGTACGAGCAGTACTTC. This codes for CASGLVFELAEYEQYF.

J is TRBJ1-2 and V is TRBV4-1; TRBD1 is a possible D gene (6 bases). The germline V and J ends were trimmed by 0 bases and 5 bases, with 31 bases remaining between them. This CDR3 comprises 21 residues. Germline CDR1 and CDR2: MGHRA and YSYEKL. CDR3 region: CASSQDQGGRGGAPSIYGYTF. The CDR3 coding sequence is TGCGCCAGCAGCCAAGACCAAGGAGGCCGGGGGGGCGCCCCTTCTATTTATGGCTACACCTTC.

The chain is built from TRBV19 and TRBJ2-2, with D perhaps TRBD2 (5 bases). This CDR3 has 12 amino acids. Trimming took 6 bases from V and 5 from J, leaving 7 bases between them. The germline V gene has CDR1 LNHDA and CDR2 SQIVND (reference sequence). The CDR3 DNA follows: TGTGCCAGTAGGAGGGAAACCGGGGAGCTGTTTTTT. This codes for CASRRETGELFF.

V is TRBV6-5 and J is TRBJ1-6; no clear D gene. V lost 0 bases and J lost 8, with 14 bases in between. The germline V gene has CDR1 MNHEY and CDR2 SVGAGI. CDR3 length: 16 residues. This chain's CDR3 is CASSYSRVLGDSPLHF. The DNA of the CDR3 is TGTGCCAGCAGTTACTCACGAGTACTGGGTGATTCACCCCTCCACTTT.

This rearrangement joins TRBV5-1 to TRBJ2-1; TRBD2 aligns across 16 bases. J gave up 8 bases and V 5 bases, and 4 bases lay outside the gene matches. Germline lookup yields CDR1 SGHRS and CDR2 YFSETQ. The CDR3 has 15 residues. CDR3 loop: CASRAGTSGRDEQFF. In nucleotides, the CDR3 is TGCGCCAGCAGGGCCGGGACTAGCGGGAGGGATGAGCAGTTCTTC.